This T cell receptor beta chain was profiled in a study of T cells in Graves' hyperthyroidism and ophthalmopathy. This clonotype was seen many times. Antigen specificity is unknown. The V gene lost 8 bases and the J gene lost 0 bases, with 10 bases spanning the gap. The CDR3 consists of 13 residues. The germline gives CDR1 KGHSH, CDR2 LQKENI. Regions amplified from RNA transcripts were the TCR beta CDR3 regions. First-round RT-PCR of the TCR CDR3 relied on the HTBI primer set. TCRdb reprocessed the multiplex PCR reads via MiXCR and lists one record per CDR3 protein. The sample holds hundreds of thousands of distinct CDR3 sequences, 15% to 20% seen once. Study-wide points: Peripheral blood also featured most of the thyroid clonotypes expanded above 0.001.

The chain carries TRBV18 and TRBJ1-1; weak D call: TRBD1 (6 bases). The receptor comes from a woman between 18 and 29 years old with Graves' hyperthyroidism. The sample was blood. The CDR3, as DNA: TGTGCCAGCGCAGGGGAACTGAACACTGAAGCTTTCTTT. As protein: CASAGELNTEAFF.